The 5 T cell receptor beta chains given below trace back to one sample, sequenced in a study of blood T cell repertoires in COVID-19. Produced via immunoSEQ multiplex PCR; TCRdb's table is partial and in-frame only. The data hold fewer than 300,000 clones, with roughly 84% observed a single time. The sample taken for sequencing was peripheral blood. Receptors originate from a human donor in a cohort sampled during active COVID-19.

The chain joins TRBV7-9 to TRBJ1-2; D gene uncertain. The germline V and J ends were trimmed by 3 bases and 3 bases, with 11 bases remaining between them. The CDR3 loop spans 14 amino acids. Germline V gene sequence: CDR1 SEHNR, CDR2 FQNEAQ (reference sequence). This CDR3 reads CASSFLWEDYGYTF. In DNA, the CDR3 is TGTGCCAGCAGCTTCCTCTGGGAGGACTATGGCTACACCTTC.

This chain connects TRBV12-5 to TRBJ1-5; D might be TRBD1 (5 bases). Between the trimmed V and J ends, which lost 6 bases and 4 bases, there was a span of 10 bases. The germline CDR1 and CDR2 sequences are LGHNT and FRNRAP. CDR3 size: 13 residues. The CDR3 DNA reads TGTGCTAGTGGCCATGGGGGGAATCAGCCCCAGCATTTT. As protein: CASGHGGNQPQHF.

The genes are TRBV27 and TRBJ1-5; D may be TRBD1 (5 bases). Germline V gives CDR1 MNHEY, CDR2 SMNVEV (reference sequence). This CDR3 is 14 amino acids long. The germline V and J ends were trimmed by 4 bases and 4 bases, with 11 bases remaining between them. Here the CDR3 DNA reads TGTGCCAGCAGTTCGGTCAGACAGAATCAGCCCCAGCATTTT. As protein: CASSSVRQNQPQHF.

The genes are TRBV19 and TRBJ1-1; a weak D match, TRBD1 (5 bases). This CDR3 is 14 amino acids long. V lost 11 bases to trimming and J lost 4 bases, with 20 bases between them. Germline assignment: CDR1 LNHDA and CDR2 SQIVND (reference sequence). The CDR3: CAVNPGQGGTEAFF. The CDR3, as DNA: TGTGCCGTTAACCCAGGGCAGGGTGGCACTGAAGCTTTCTTT.

The chain couples TRBV6-6 to TRBJ1-1, with a possible D match to TRBD1 (6 bases). There are 13 residues in the CDR3. Germline V CDR1 and CDR2: MNHNY, SVGAGI (reference sequence). The V end lost 7 bases, the J end lost 1 base, and 10 bases lay between the germline ends. CDR3 nucleotide sequence: TGTGCCAGCAATTCACAGGGGAACACTGAAGCTTTCTTT. Encoded protein: CASNSQGNTEAFF.